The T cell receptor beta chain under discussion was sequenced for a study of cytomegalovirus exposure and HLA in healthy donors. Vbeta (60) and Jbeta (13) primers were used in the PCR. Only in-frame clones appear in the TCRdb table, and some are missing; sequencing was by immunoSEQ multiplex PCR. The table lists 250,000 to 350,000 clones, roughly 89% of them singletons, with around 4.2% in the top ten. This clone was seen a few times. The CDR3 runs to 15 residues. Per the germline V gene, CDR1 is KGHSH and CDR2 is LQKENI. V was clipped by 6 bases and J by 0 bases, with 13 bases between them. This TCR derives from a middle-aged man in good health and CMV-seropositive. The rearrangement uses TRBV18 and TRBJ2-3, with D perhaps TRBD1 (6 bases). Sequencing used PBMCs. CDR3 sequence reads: CASSNTGPSTDTQYF. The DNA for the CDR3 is TGTGCCAGCTCGAATACAGGGCCTAGCACAGATACGCAGTATTTT.